This T cell receptor (beta chain) was identified in a study of human T cells and chemical hapten exposure. Study summary: On the upper back, patch tests were applied with 0.01% DPC and read at 6 days. Across samples, TCR yields varied, mostly owing to small differences in pooled library volumes. Study conclusions and caveats: Versus controls, significantly more large CDR3 similarity clusters arose from expanded TCRs.

The CDR3 is 11 amino acids. From germline, CDR1 is KGHDR and CDR2 SFDVKD. With 3 bases removed from V and 8 bases from J, the gap between germline ends came to 4 bases. Authors' data handling: There were a median of approximately 96,000 TCRs per sample, with a range from roughly 20,000 to 690,600. TCRdb fed the RACE reads into MiXCR, producing one record per CDR3 protein. What appears here as the V and J calls and clone size reflects TCRdb's work, not the paper's. In the table there are approximately 32,000 distinct CDR3 sequences, about 5% of which are singletons. The time point denotes: patch test 3, about 24 weeks after DPC sensitization. This sample's treatment: therapeutic diphenylcyclopropenone sensitization with weekly scalp DPC. At least ten counts were recorded for this clonotype. Its cognate antigen is unknown.

The TCR comes from a man younger than 40 with alopecia areata. Some clones in this sample may be carry-over from other donors' samples. Sequencing was performed on whole blood, taken in connection with sensitization to the hapten diphenylcyclopropenone (DPC). The chain couples TRBV24-1 to TRBJ2-1; D not certain. As DNA, the CDR3 is TGTGCCACCAGTGATAAGGATGAGCAGTTCTTC. Its protein product is CATSDKDEQFF.